The following is a T cell receptor beta chain sequence with its context. Treatment specified: roughly 18 received Ad26.COV2.S at low or high dose, single or two shots; roughly five received placebo; per-sample allocation not given. Sampling was done on day 63 after the first vaccine or placebo injection. Trimming removed 2 bases from V and 10 bases from J; junction bases left unmatched: 9. Germline values: CDR1 LNHDA, CDR2 SQIVND (reference sequence). CDR3 length: 16 residues. The data are from a study of Ad26.COV2.S vaccination and SARS-CoV-2 variants. Libraries were prepared by immunoSEQ multiplex PCR; TCRdb keeps only in-frame clonotypes and omits some of them. The data show a few hundred thousand clones, 90% seen once.

Sequenced material: peripheral blood, taken in a trial of Ad26.COV2.S vaccine versus placebo. This TCR derives from a person aged 18-60 years who received the Ad26.COV2.S COVID-19 vaccine or a placebo. The rearrangement uses TRBV19 and TRBJ2-1; TRBD2 matches 12 bases. The CDR3 sequence is CASSIRLAGGRGEQFF. The CDR3 nucleotides read TGTGCCAGTAGTATAAGGCTAGCGGGAGGGAGGGGAGAGCAGTTCTTC.